The sequence of this T cell receptor (beta chain) was determined in a study of blood T cells in healthy people across ages. Alongside a J-beta primer mix, a sample-barcoded 5' primer served in a second PCR lasting 7 to 11 cycles. Each single sample gave us at least 3 million CDR3-containing paired-end reads. TCRdb fed the 5' RACE reads into MiXCR, producing one record per CDR3 protein. This table has hundreds of thousands of distinct CDR3 sequences, around 45% appearing once. Study results and caveats: Compared with aged donors, long-lived donors showed fewer expanded clones, suggesting selection.

Trimming took off 2 bases at V and 0 bases at J, with 10 bases between the two ends. Per germline, CDR1 SGHVS and CDR2 FNYEAQ. The CDR3 has 16 residues. This clonotype was observed a few times. The antigen is undetermined. Donor samples were obtained from healthy Caucasian individuals from Russia, aged 6 to 90. The chain carries TRBV7-6 and TRBJ2-2; D is ambiguous. Material for sequencing was blood. The sequence derives from a man aged 80 or over in good health. In DNA, the CDR3 is TGTGCCAGCAGCTTAATCCGGCAGACGAACACCGGGGAGCTGTTTTTT. Translated, it gives CASSLIRQTNTGELFF.